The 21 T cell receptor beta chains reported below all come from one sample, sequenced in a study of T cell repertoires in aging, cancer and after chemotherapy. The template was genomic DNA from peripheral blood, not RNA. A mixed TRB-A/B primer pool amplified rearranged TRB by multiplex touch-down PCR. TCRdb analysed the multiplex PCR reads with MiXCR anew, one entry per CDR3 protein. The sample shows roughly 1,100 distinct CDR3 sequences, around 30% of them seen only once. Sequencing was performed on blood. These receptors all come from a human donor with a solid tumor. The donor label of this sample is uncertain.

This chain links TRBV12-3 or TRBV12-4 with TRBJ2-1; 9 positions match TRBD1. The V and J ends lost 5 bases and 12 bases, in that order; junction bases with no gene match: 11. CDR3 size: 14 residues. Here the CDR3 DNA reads TGTGCCAGCAGTCCGTCGGGACAGGGCGGAGGGCAGTTCTTC. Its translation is CASSPSGQGGGQFF.

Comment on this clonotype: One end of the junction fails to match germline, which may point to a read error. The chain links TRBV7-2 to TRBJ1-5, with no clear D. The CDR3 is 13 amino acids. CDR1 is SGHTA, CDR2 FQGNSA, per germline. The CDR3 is CVSNLYSNQPQHF. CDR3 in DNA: TGTGTCAGCAACCTATATAGCAATCAGCCCCAGCATTTT.

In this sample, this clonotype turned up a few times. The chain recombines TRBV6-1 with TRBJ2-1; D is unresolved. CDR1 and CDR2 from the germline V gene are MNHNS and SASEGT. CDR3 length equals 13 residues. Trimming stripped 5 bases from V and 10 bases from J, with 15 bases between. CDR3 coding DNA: TGTGCCAGCAGTTTTAGAGGTTTGGAAGAGCAGTTCTTC. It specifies CASSFRGLEEQFF.

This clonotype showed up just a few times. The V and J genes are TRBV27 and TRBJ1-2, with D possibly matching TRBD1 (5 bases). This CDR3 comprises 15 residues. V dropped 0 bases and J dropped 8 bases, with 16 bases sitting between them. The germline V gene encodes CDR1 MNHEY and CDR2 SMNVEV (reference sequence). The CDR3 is CASSLSHRDPEGYTF. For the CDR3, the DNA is TGTGCCAGCAGTTTATCGCACCGGGACCCAGAGGGCTACACCTTC.

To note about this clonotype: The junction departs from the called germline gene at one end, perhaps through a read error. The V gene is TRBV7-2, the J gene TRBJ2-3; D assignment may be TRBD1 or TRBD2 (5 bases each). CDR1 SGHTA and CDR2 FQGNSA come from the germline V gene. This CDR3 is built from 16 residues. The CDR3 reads CASSGTGRRLTDTQYF. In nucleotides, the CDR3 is TGCGCCAGCAGCGGAACGGGACGGCGTCTCACAGATACGCAGTATTTT.

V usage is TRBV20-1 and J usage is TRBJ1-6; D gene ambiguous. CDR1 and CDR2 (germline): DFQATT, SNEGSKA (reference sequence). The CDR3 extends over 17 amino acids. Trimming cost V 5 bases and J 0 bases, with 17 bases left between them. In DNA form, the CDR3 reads TGCAGTGCTTTCTACCCCCTTATTCGCTCCTATAATTCACCCCTCCACTTT. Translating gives CSAFYPLIRSYNSPLHF.

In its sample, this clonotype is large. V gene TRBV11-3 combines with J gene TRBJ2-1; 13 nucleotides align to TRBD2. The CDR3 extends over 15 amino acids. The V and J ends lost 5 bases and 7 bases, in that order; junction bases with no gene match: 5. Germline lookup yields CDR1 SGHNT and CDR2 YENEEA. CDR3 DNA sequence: TGTGCCAGCAGCCCTAGACTAGCGGGAGGTAATGAGCAGTTCTTC. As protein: CASSPRLAGGNEQFF.

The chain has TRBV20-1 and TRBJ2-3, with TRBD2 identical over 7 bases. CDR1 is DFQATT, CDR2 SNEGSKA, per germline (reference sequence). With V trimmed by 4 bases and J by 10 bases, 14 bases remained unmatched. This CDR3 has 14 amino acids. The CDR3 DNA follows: TGCAGTGCTACCCCCGGGACTATGGTCCCTTCGCAGTATTTT. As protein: CSATPGTMVPSQYF.

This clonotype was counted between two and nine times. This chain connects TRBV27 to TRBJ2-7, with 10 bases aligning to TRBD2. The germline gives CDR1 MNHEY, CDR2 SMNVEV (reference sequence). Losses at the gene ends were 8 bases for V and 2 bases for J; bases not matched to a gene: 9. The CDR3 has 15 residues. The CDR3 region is CASSYSSGGTYEQYF. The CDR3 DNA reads TGTGCCAGCTCCTATTCTAGCGGGGGCACCTACGAGCAGTACTTC.

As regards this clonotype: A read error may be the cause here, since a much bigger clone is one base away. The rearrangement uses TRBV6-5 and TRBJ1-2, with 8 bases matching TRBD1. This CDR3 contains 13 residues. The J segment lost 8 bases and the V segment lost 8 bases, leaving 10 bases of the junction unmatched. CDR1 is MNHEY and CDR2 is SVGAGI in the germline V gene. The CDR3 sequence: CASPAQGARGYTF. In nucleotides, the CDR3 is TGTGCCAGCCCCGCTCAGGGGGCGCGGGGCTACACCTTC.

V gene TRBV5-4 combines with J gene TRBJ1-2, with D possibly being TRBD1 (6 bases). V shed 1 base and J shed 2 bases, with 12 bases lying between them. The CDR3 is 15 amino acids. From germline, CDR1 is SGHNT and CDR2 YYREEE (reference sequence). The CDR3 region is CASSLIGQPNYGYTF. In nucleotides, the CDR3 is TGTGCCAGCAGCTTGATTGGACAGCCAAACTATGGCTACACCTTC.

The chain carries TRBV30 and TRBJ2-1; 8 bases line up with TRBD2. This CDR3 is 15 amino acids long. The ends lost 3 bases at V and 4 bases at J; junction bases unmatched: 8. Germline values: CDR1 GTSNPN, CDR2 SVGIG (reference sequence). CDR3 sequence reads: CAWRSGLDGYNEQFF. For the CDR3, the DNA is TGTGCCTGGAGGTCGGGACTAGATGGTTACAATGAGCAGTTCTTC.

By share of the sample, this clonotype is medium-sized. The CDR3 DNA reads TGTGCCAGCAGCTTAACCGGGACGAGCTACGAGCAGTACTTC. Encoded protein: CASSLTGTSYEQYF. The chain couples TRBV7-9 to TRBJ2-7; either TRBD1 or TRBD2 may supply D (5 bases each). Trimming stripped 2 bases from V and 3 bases from J, with 11 bases between. The CDR3 has 14 amino acids. Looked up from germline, CDR1 is SEHNR and CDR2 is FQNEAQ (reference sequence).

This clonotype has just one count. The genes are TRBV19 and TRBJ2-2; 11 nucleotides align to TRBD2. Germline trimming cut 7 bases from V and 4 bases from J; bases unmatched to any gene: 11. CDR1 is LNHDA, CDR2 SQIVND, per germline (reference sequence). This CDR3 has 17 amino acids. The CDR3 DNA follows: TGTGCCAGTAACCCGACTAGCGGGATCCCCAGCACCGGGGAGCTGTTTTTT. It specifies CASNPTSGIPSTGELFF.

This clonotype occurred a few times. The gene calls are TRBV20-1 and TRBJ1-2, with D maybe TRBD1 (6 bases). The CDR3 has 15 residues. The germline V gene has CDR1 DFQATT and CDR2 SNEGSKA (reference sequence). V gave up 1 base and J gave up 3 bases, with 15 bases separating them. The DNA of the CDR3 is TGCAGTGCTAGAGGATGGGGGGCAGAGGACTATGGCTACACCTTC. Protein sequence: CSARGWGAEDYGYTF.

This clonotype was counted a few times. The DNA of the CDR3 is TGTGCCAGCAGCTCATACCGGGATTACCTCACAGATACGCAGTATTTT. This translates into CASSSYRDYLTDTQYF. This chain links TRBV7-9 with TRBJ2-3; a possible D gene is TRBD2 (5 bases). This CDR3 is built from 16 residues. The germline V and J ends were trimmed by 4 bases and 2 bases, with 16 bases remaining between them. CDR1 is SEHNR, CDR2 FQNEAQ, per germline (reference sequence).

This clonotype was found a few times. The CDR3 region has the DNA TGTGCCAGTAGTACGCTTGAGGGGGATAGCACAGATACGCAGTATTTT. As protein: CASSTLEGDSTDTQYF. The chain couples TRBV19 to TRBJ2-3; D might be TRBD1 (6 bases). In germline, CDR1 is LNHDA, CDR2 SQIVND (reference sequence). The CDR3 sequence is 16 residues long. Trimming left V 4 bases short and J 0 bases short, with 14 bases between.

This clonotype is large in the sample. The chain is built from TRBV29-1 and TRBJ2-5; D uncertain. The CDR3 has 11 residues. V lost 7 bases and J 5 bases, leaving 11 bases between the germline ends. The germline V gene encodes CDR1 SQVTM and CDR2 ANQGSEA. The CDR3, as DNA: TGCAGCGGGGATTTAGGGGAGACCCAGTACTTC. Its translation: CSGDLGETQYF. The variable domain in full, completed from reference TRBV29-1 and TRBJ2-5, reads SAVISQKPSRDICQRGTSLTIQCQVDSQVTMMFWYRQQPGQSLTLIATANQGSEATYESGFVIDKFPISRPNLTFSTLTVSNMSPEDSSIYLCSGDLGETQYFGPGTRLLVL.

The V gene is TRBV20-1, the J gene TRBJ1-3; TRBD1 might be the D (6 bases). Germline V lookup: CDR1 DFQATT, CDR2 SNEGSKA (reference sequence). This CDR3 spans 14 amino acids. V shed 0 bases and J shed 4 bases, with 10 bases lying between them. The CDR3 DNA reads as TGCAGTGCTAGAGAGGGAGGGGGAGGAAACACCATATATTTT. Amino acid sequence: CSAREGGGGNTIYF.

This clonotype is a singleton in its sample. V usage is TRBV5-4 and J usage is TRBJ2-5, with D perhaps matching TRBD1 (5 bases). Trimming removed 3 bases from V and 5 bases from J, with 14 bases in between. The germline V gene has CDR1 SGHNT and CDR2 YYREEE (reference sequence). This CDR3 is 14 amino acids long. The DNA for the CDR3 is TGTGCCAGCAGCTCCCCCCAGGGTCCGGAGACCCAGTACTTC. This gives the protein CASSSPQGPETQYF.

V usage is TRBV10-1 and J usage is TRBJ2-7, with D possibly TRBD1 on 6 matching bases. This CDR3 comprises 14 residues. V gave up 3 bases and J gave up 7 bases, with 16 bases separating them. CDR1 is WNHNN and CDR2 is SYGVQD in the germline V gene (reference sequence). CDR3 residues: CASSEGGRVGEQYF. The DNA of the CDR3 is TGCGCCAGCAGTGAAGGGGGACGTGTCGGGGAGCAGTACTTC.